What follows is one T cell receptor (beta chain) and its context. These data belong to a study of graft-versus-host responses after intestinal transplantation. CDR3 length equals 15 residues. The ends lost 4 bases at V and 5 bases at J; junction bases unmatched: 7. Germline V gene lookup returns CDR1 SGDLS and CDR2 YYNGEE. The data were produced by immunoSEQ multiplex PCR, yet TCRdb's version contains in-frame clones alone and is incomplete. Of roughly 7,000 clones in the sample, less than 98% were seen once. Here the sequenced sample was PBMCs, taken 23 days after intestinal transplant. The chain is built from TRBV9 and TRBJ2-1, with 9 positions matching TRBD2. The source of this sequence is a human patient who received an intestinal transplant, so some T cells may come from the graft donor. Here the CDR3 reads CASSPGGLANNEQFF. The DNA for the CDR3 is TGTGCCAGCAGCCCGGGGGGACTAGCAAACAATGAGCAGTTCTTC.